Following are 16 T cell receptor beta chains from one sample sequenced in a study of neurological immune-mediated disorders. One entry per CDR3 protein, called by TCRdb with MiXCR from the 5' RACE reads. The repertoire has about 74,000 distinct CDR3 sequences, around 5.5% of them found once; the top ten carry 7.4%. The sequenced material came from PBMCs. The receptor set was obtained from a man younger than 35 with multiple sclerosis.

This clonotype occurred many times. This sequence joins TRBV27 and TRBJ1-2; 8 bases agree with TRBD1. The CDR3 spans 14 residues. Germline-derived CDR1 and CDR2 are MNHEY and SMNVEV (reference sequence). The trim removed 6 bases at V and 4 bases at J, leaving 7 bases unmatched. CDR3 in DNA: TGTGCCAGCAGCCCGACAGGGGCTGCCTATGGCTACACCTTC. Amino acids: CASSPTGAAYGYTF.

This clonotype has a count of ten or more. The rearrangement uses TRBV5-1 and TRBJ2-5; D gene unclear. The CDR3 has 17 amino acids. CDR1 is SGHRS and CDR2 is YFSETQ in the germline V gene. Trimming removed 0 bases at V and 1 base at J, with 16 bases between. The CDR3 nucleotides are TGCGCCAGCAGCTTGGGGATCCGCTTCGGTTTCCAAGAGACCCAGTACTTC. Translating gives CASSLGIRFGFQETQYF.

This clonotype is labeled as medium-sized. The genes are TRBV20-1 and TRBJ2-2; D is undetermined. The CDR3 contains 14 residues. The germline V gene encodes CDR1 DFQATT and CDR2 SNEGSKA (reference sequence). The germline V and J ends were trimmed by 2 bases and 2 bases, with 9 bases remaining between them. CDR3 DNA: TGCAGTGCTAGACGGTGGCAAAACACCGGGGAGCTGTTTTTT. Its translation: CSARRWQNTGELFF.

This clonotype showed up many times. CDR3 in DNA: TGCAGTGCTAGAGAAGCGTGGCAGGGGCACACGGATACGCAGTATTTT. It codes for CSAREAWQGHTDTQYF. This chain connects TRBV20-1 to TRBJ2-3; a weak D match, TRBD1 (6 bases). Trimming took 0 bases from V and 6 from J, leaving 19 bases between them. Germline V gene lookup returns CDR1 DFQATT and CDR2 SNEGSKA (reference sequence). The CDR3 is made up of 16 amino acids.

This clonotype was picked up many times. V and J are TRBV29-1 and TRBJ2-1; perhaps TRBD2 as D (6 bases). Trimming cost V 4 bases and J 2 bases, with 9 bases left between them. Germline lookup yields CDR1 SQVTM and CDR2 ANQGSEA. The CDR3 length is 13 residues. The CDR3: CSVGRDPYNEQFF. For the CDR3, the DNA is TGCAGCGTTGGGCGGGACCCCTACAATGAGCAGTTCTTC.

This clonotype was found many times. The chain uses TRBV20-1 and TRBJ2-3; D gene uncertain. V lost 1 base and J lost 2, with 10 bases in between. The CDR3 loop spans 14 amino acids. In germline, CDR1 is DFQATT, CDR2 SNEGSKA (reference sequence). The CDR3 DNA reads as TGCAGTGCTAGAGGCGAAGGGATCACAGATACGCAGTATTTT. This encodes CSARGEGITDTQYF.

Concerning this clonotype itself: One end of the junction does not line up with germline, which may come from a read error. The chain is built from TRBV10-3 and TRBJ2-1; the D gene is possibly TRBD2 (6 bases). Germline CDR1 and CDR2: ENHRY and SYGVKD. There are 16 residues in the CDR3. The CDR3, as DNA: TGTACCATCAGTGAGTCTGATAGCGGAGACCACAATGAGCAGTTCTTC. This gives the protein CTISESDSGDHNEQFF.

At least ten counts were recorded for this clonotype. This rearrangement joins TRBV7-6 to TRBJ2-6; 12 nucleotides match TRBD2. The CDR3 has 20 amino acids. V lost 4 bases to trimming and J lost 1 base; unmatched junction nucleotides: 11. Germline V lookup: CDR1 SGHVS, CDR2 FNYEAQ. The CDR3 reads CASSSTTSGGYGSGANVLTF. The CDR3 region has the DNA TGTGCCAGCAGCTCGACGACTAGCGGGGGTTACGGTTCTGGGGCCAACGTCCTGACTTTC.

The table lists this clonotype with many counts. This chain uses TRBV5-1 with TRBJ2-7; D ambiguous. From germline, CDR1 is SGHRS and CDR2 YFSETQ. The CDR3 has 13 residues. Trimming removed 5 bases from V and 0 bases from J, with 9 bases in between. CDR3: CASSRPFSYEQYF. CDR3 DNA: TGCGCCAGCAGTCGACCCTTCTCCTACGAGCAGTACTTC.

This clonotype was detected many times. In DNA, the CDR3 is TGTGCCAGCAGTTACTCGGGTAGCGGTGGCACAGATACGCAGTATTTT. It yields the protein CASSYSGSGGTDTQYF. V usage is TRBV6-5 and J usage is TRBJ2-3; possible D gene TRBD2, 6 bases. The CDR3 totals 16 residues. The germline V gene has CDR1 MNHEY and CDR2 SVGAGI. Trimming cost V 0 bases and J 1 base, with 11 bases left between them.

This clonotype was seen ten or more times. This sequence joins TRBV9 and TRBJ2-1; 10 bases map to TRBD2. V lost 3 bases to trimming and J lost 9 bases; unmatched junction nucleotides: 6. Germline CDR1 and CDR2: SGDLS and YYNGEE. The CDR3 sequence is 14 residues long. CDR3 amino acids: CASSASGSSGEQFF. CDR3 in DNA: TGTGCCAGCAGCGCTAGCGGGAGTTCGGGTGAGCAGTTCTTC.

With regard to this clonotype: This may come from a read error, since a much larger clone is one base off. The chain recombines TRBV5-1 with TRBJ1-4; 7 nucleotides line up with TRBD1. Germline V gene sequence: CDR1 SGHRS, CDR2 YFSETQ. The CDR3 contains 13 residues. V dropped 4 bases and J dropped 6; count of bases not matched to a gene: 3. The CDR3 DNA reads TGCGCCAGCAGCCAGGGGGTGGATGAAAAACTGTTTTTT. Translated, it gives CASSQGVDEKLFF.

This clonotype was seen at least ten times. CDR3 region: CASRPGLAGANTDTQYF. The CDR3 DNA follows: TGTGCCAGCAGACCCGGACTAGCGGGGGCCAACACAGATACGCAGTATTTT. The chain carries TRBV12-3 or TRBV12-4 and TRBJ2-3; TRBD2 matches at 13 bases. The V gene end was trimmed by 6 bases and the J gene end by 2 bases; junction bases not matched to a gene: 8. The CDR3 has 17 residues.

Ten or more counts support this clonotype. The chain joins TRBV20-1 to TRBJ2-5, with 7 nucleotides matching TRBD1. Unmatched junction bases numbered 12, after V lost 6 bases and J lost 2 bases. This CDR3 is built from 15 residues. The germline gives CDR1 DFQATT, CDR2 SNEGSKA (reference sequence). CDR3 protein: CSARPPGQIQETQYF. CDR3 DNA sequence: TGCAGTGCCAGGCCACCGGGACAGATACAAGAGACCCAGTACTTC.

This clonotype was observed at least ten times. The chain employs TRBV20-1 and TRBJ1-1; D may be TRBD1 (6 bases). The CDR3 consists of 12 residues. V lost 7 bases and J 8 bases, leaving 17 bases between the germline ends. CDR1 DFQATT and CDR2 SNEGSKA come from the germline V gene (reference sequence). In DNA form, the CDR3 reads TGCAGTGTCCCACAGGGAGACTGGGAAGCTTTCTTT. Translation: CSVPQGDWEAFF.

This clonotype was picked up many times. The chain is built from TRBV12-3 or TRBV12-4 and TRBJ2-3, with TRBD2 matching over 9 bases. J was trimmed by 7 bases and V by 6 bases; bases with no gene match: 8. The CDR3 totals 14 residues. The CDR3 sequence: CASSPAGGRNTQYF. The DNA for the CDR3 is TGTGCCAGCAGCCCAGCGGGGGGTCGAAATACGCAGTATTTT.